This TCR beta chain was observed in a study of T cell repertoires in cytomegalovirus infection. TCRdb re-analysed the reads in MiXCR, keeping a single row per CDR3 protein. The table shows just over 150,000 distinct CDR3 sequences, with about 20% occurring only once. Germline trimming cut 0 bases from V and 2 bases from J; bases unmatched to any gene: 4. CDR3 size: 17 residues. Germline CDR1 and CDR2: SGHRS and YFSETQ. This sequence joins TRBV5-1 and TRBJ2-6, with 8 bases identical to TRBD1. This TCR came from a human donor in good health (CMV status not recorded). Some clones in this sample may be carry-over from other donors' samples. Sequenced sample: PBMCs. This CDR3 reads CASSLGTGQAGANVLTF. CDR3 DNA sequence: TGCGCCAGCAGCTTGGGGACAGGGCAGGCTGGGGCCAACGTCCTGACTTTC.